This T cell receptor beta chain appears in the sequencing data of a study of blood T cell repertoires in COVID-19. Study overall: Acute-phase and convalescent COVID-19 samples originated in the United States, Italy and Spain. T cells, B-cell-depleted T cells, or PBMCs supplied cDNA or gDNA.

The CDR3 has 18 amino acids. CDR1 LGHDT and CDR2 YNNKEL come from the germline V gene (reference sequence). V lost 2 bases and J lost 4; bases outside the gene matches: 10. Per the study methods: Amplification of reference gene primers was used by the study to estimate nucleated cell counts. TCRdb keeps only in-frame clones here, not all; method: immunoSEQ multiplex PCR. D and trimming come from the DNA, and the V and J calls and clone size come from that table. The data show about 350,000 clones, with about nine tenths seen just once and about 6.7% held by the top ten. This sequence was found in a woman in her 70s with COVID-19, enrolled during active disease. The chain links TRBV3-1 (or the pseudogene TRBV3-2) to TRBJ1-3; 11 nucleotides align to TRBD1. Sequencing was done on a sample of peripheral blood. The CDR3, as DNA: TGTGCCAGCAGCCAACCTTCCGGGACAGGGGGGAGGGGAAACACCATATATTTT. Translation: CASSQPSGTGGRGNTIYF.